The 5 T cell receptor beta chains below were found in one sample sequenced in a study of shared T cell receptors in the human thymus. Here immunoSEQ multiplex PCR was the method, and the copy in TCRdb shows in-frame clones only, minus some. The sample shows 500,000 to 750,000 clones, roughly 90% of them seen only once. The same sample was also studied in work on human thymus T cells.

The specimen sequenced was thymocytes. These TCRs come from a boy in the first two years of life with a congenital heart defect.

The chain recombines TRBV25-1 with TRBJ2-5, with 9 bases fitting TRBD2. Germline assignment: CDR1 MGHDK and CDR2 SYGVNS. The CDR3 has 15 amino acids. V was pared by 7 bases and J by 6 bases, with 12 bases of the junction left unmatched. The CDR3 nucleotides read TGTGCCAGCACCTCTAGCGGGGATAAGGGGCAGACCCAGTACTTC. This translates into CASTSSGDKGQTQYF.

The genes are TRBV2 and TRBJ1-6, with TRBD1 as a possible D gene (5 bases). The length of the CDR3 is 16 residues. Trimming left V 0 bases short and J 7 bases short, with 13 bases between. Germline assignment: CDR1 SNHLY and CDR2 FYNNEI. CDR3 amino acids: CASSEALQGPNSPLHF. The CDR3 coding sequence is TGTGCCAGCAGTGAAGCGCTTCAGGGTCCAAATTCACCCCTCCACTTT.

This chain connects TRBV28 to TRBJ2-2; no clear D. Deletions cut 2 bases from V and 6 bases from J, with 16 bases between. The V gene's germline CDR1 is MDHEN and CDR2 SYDVKM. The CDR3 runs to 16 residues. The CDR3, as DNA: TGTGCCAGCAGTTTAAGAGGCGCCATGATTGCCGGGGAGCTGTTTTTT. Translated, it gives CASSLRGAMIAGELFF.

The chain joins TRBV29-1 to TRBJ2-5, with TRBD1 as a possible D gene (5 bases). Germline CDR1 reads SQVTM; CDR2 reads ANQGSEA. This CDR3 comprises 12 residues. The germline V and J ends were trimmed by 6 bases and 0 bases, with 8 bases remaining between them. CDR3 region: CSVDRNQETQYF. In DNA form, the CDR3 reads TGCAGCGTCGACAGAAACCAAGAGACCCAGTACTTC. The full variable domain, completed using reference TRBV29-1 and TRBJ2-5, is SAVISQKPSRDICQRGTSLTIQCQVDSQVTMMFWYRQQPGQSLTLIATANQGSEATYESGFVIDKFPISRPNLTFSTLTVSNMSPEDSSIYLCSVDRNQETQYFGPGTRLLVL.

This clone has only a few counts. The chain has TRBV4-2 and TRBJ2-7, with TRBD2 matching 10 bases. CDR1 is LGHNA and CDR2 is YNFKEQ in the germline V gene. The CDR3 contains 20 residues. The trim removed 4 bases at V and 2 bases at J, leaving 20 bases unmatched. CDR3 nucleotide sequence: TGTGCCAGCAGCCGGGTCCGGGGGACTAGCGTAACTTCCCCTCCCTACGAGCAGTACTTC. It specifies CASSRVRGTSVTSPPYEQYF.